This TCR beta chain was retrieved from a study of T cell responses to AZD1222 COVID-19 vaccine. Data came from immunoSEQ multiplex PCR; TCRdb stores just in-frame clones and leaves some out. The repertoire holds about 140,000 clones, with 80% to 95% as singletons. Whole-study findings and limits: None of the repertoires were sampled until the peak T cell response had passed.

Looked up from germline, CDR1 is SNHLY and CDR2 is FYNNEI. Unmatched junction bases numbered 10, after V lost 7 bases and J lost 5 bases. CDR3 length equals 14 residues. Points on this clone: The antigen remains undetermined.

Sequencing was performed on peripheral blood, taken on day 0 of AZD1222 vaccination. The TCR was taken from an adult in good health. The chain has TRBV2 and TRBJ1-1; 7 positions match TRBD1. The CDR3 region has the DNA TGTGCCAGCACCGAGGGCAGGGGGGTGACTGAAGCTTTCTTT. Translated: CASTEGRGVTEAFF.